This T cell receptor beta chain was profiled in a study of blood T cell repertoires in COVID-19. Study background: Some COVID-19 samples were acute and others convalescent; all came from the United States, Italy and Spain.

The CDR3 extends over 14 amino acids. Participants were aged about 18 to 100 years from around 26 US areas. The table came from immunoSEQ multiplex PCR; TCRdb's copy has only in-frame clones and leaves some out. The sample has about 330,000 clones, about 92% seen once; the top ten hold about a fifth. The chain joins TRBV21-1 to TRBJ1-6; TRBD1 is taken as the D call from the table, unchecked against the DNA. TRBV21-1 is annotated as a pseudogene. This TCR was sampled from a young woman who had recovered from COVID-19. Sequenced sample: PBMCs or T cells enriched from blood (not recorded which). The CDR3 DNA sequence: TGTGCCAGCAGCGTGGGGCCCCTTAATTCACCCCTCCACTTT. As protein: CASSVGPLNSPLHF.